This TCR beta chain was obtained from a study of HIV-infected patients and healthy controls. Study-level background: No general T-cell lymphocytopenia was present, and per-chain CDR3 totals resembled those of controls.

Alpha and beta constant-region primers primed reverse transcription of around 540 ng RNA. Separate chain-specific third strand synthesis with multiplexing indices produced the alpha and beta libraries. TCRdb passed the 5' RACE reads through MiXCR, listing each CDR3 protein once. Among under 5,000 distinct CDR3 sequences listed, 7.5% to 10% were seen once. This CDR3 spans 15 amino acids. Germline V gene lookup returns CDR1 DFQATT and CDR2 SNEGSKA (reference sequence). J gave up 6 bases and V 5 bases, and 10 bases lay outside the gene matches. Follow-up blood was drawn about 14 weeks, roughly three months, after antiretroviral therapy began. The repertoire came from unfractionated whole blood and reflected all unsorted peripheral T cells.

The sequence derives from an adult with HIV infection. This sequence joins TRBV20-1 and TRBJ2-6, with 7 bases aligning to TRBD1. This sample comprised blood, obtained during antiretroviral therapy. The CDR3 sequence is CSADTLDREANVLTF. CDR3 nucleotides: TGCAGTGCTGATACTCTTGACAGGGAGGCCAACGTCCTGACTTTC.